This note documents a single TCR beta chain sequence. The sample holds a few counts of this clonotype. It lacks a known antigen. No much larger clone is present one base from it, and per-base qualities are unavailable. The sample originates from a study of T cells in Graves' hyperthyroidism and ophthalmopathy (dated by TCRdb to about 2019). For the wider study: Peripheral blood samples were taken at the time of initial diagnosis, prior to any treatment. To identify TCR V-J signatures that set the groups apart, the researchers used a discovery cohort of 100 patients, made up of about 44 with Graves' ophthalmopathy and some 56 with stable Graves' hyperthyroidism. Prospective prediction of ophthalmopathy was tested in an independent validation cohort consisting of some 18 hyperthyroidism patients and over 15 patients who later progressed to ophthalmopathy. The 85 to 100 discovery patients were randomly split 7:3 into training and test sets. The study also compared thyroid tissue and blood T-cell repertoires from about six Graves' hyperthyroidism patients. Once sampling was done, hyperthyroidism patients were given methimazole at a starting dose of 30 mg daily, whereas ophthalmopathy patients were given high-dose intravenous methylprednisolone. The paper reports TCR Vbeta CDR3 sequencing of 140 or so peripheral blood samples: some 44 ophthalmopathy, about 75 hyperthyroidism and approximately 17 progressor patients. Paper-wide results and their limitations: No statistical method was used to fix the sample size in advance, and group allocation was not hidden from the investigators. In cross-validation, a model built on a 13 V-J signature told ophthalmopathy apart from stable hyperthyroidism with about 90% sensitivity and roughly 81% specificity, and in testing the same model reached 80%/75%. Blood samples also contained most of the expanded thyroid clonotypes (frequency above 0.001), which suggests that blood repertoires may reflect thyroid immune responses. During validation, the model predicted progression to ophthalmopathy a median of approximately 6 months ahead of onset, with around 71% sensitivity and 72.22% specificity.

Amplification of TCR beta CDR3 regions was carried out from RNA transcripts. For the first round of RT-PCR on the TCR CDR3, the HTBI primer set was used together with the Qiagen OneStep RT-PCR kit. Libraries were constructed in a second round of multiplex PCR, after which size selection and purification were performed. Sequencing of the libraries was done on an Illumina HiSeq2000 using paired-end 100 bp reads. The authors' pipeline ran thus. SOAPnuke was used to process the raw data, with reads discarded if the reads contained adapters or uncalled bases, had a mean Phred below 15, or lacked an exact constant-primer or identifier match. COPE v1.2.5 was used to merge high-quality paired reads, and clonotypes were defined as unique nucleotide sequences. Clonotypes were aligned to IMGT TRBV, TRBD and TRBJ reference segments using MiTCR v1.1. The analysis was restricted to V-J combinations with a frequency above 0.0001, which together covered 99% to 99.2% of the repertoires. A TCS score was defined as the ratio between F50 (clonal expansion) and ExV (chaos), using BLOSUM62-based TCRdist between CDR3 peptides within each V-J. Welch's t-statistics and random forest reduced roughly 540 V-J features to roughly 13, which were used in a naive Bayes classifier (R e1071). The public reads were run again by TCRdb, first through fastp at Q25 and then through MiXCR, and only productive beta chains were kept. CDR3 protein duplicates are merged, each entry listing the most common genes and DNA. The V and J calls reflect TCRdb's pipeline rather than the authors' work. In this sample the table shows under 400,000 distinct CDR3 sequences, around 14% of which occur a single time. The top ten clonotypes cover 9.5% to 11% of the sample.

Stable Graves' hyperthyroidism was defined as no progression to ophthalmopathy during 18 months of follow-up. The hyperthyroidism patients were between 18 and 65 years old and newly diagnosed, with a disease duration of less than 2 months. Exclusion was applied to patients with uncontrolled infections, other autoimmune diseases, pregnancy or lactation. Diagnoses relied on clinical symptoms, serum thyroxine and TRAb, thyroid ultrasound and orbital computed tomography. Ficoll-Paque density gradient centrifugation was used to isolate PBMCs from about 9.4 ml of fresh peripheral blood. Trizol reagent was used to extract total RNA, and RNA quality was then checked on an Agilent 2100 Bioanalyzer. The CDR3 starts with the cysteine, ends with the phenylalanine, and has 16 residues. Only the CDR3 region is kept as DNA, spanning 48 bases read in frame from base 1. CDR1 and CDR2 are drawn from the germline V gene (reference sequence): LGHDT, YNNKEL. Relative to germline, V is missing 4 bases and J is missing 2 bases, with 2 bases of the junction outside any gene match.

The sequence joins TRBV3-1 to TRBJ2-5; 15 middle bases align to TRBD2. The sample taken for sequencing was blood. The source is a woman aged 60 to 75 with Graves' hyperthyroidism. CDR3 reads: CASSPGTSGGQETQYF. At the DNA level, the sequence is TGTGCCAGCAGCCCAGGGACTAGCGGGGGGCAAGAGACCCAGTACTTC.